This is a list of T cell receptor beta chains from one sample in a study of T cells in Graves' hyperthyroidism and ophthalmopathy. TCRdb re-called the multiplex PCR reads through MiXCR, storing one row per CDR3 protein. The table records approximately 380,000 distinct CDR3 sequences, around 15% of them present only once. The specimen was blood. Receptor source: a man in his fifties with Graves' ophthalmopathy. CDR3s leave out the opening cysteine and the closing phenylalanine or tryptophan. Where a row states a size, it is once, few, many or the class of an expanded clone; other rows omit it.

V gene	clone size	J gene	CDR3 protein
TRBV11-2	many	TRBJ2-7	ASSGTGTPSYEQY
TRBV4-1	few	TRBJ1-2	ASSQESIEANYGYT
TRBV27	.	TRBJ2-3	ASSFSNTQY
TRBV28	many	TRBJ1-2	ASSPGLGPLYGYT
TRBV2	many	TRBJ2-7	ASSVARGTLNEQY
TRBV24-1	few	TRBJ2-6	ATGTPVGVSGANVLT
TRBV11-1	many	TRBJ1-6	ASRTDGYNSPLH
TRBV14	many	TRBJ2-5	ASRRSSLQLETQY
TRBV18	many	TRBJ2-7	ASSQGLAGVHEQY
TRBV12-3/TRBV12-4	many	TRBJ2-3	ASSSLAGGSTDTQY
TRBV19	.	TRBJ2-1	ASSILADSYNEQF
TRBV6-1	.	TRBJ1-5	ASSGGGYGQPQH
TRBV6-9	.	TRBJ2-2	ASSEEWHTGELF
TRBV4-2	many	TRBJ2-1	ASSQLLALSYNEQF
TRBV27	few	TRBJ1-2	ASRQGSYGYT
TRBV27	.	TRBJ2-6	ASRQGASGANVLT
TRBV9	many	TRBJ2-3	ASSPQVLTDTQY
TRBV19	.	TRBJ1-1	ASSIGTPGQPNTEAF
TRBV11-2	many	TRBJ1-2	ASSSNRRNYGYT
TRBV6-5	many	TRBJ2-2	ASSYGLAGRTGELF
TRBV29-1	many	TRBJ2-7	SVNRDTNYEQY
TRBV24-1	.	TRBJ1-2	ATSAGVGSGGYT
TRBV2	many	TRBJ1-5	ASSPPGQQYQPQH
TRBV20-1	many	TRBJ1-1	SALRGDSTNTEAF
TRBV6-1	.	TRBJ2-7	ASKPGGYEQY
TRBV27	.	TRBJ1-2	ASSARTANYGYT
TRBV11-2	.	TRBJ2-7	ASSPNHSGRRYEQY
TRBV7-9	many	TRBJ2-3	ASSFLVDTQY
TRBV11-2	many	TRBJ2-5	ASSTSLGTQY
TRBV3-1	.	TRBJ2-7	ASSRSGPGDYEQY
TRBV3-1	few	TRBJ2-4	ASSDGLQLAKNIQY
TRBV12-3/TRBV12-4	few	TRBJ1-1	ASTRSGTEAF
TRBV27	many	TRBJ2-2	ASKLSGGGTGELF
TRBV12-3/TRBV12-4	many	TRBJ1-5	ASRLTGVNQPQH
TRBV30	many	TRBJ1-1	AWSFAGGTEAF
TRBV20-1	.	TRBJ1-1	SARDQGGRTEAF
TRBV12-3/TRBV12-4	.	TRBJ2-2	ASSPLPPSVATGELF
TRBV28	.	TRBJ2-6	ASSFLRRNSGANVLT
TRBV6-1	many	TRBJ2-1	ASSPKTSGNRNEQF
TRBV6-1	many	TRBJ1-1	ASSETGEWTEAF
TRBV10-3	.	TRBJ2-7	AITSSPYEQY
TRBV28	many	TRBJ2-1	ASSRTSGRGGEQF
TRBV25-1	.	TRBJ2-3	ASRETGRFFTDTQY
TRBV5-1	many	TRBJ1-2	ASSGTGLYGYT
TRBV4-1	many	TRBJ2-1	ASNLRRGFSNSGNEQF
TRBV6-1	few	TRBJ2-3	ATTLGLALDGSTDTQY
TRBV29-1	.	TRBJ2-5	SVVGPGRLETQY